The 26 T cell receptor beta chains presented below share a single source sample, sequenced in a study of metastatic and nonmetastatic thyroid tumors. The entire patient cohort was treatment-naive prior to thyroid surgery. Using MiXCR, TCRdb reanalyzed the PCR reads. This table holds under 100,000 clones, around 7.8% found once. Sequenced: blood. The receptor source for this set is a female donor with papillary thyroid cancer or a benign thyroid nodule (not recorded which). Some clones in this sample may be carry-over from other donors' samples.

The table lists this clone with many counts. As DNA, the CDR3 is TGTGCCAGCAGGACAACTCCGGGACTAGCGGGGGGGAAGCAGTTCTTC. It specifies CASRTTPGLAGGKQFF. The chain recombines TRBV6-2 or TRBV6-3 with TRBJ2-1, with TRBD2 matching 16 bases. The length of the CDR3 is 16 residues. Unmatched junction bases numbered 10, after V lost 6 bases and J lost 11 bases. Germline lookup yields CDR1 MNHEY and CDR2 SVGEGT.

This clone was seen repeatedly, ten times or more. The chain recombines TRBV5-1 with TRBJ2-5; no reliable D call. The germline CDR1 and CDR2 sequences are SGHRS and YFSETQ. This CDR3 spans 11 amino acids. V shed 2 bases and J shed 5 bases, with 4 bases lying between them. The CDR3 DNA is TGCGCCAGCAGCTTTAGCGAGACCCAGTACTTC. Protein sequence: CASSFSETQYF.

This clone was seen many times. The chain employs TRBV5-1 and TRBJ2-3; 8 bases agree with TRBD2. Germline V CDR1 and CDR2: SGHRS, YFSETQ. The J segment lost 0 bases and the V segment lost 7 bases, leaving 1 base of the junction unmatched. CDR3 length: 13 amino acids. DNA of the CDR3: TGCGCCAGCCGGGAGGGTAGCACAGATACGCAGTATTTT. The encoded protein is CASREGSTDTQYF. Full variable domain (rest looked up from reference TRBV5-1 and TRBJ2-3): KAGVTQTPRYLIKTRGQQVTLSCSPISGHRSVSWYQQTPGQGLQFLFEYFSETQRNKGNFPGRFSGRQFSNSRSEMNVSTLELGDSALYLCASREGSTDTQYFGPGTRLTVL.

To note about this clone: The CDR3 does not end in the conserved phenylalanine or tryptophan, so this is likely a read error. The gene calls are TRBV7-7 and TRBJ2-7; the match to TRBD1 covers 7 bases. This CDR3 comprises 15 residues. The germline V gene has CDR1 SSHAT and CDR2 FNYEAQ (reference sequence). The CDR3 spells CASSITSGTACEQYL. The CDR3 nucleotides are TGTGCTAGCAGTATTACTTCCGGGACAGCATGCGAGCAGTACTTA.

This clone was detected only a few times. DNA of the CDR3: TGTGCCAGCAGTGAAGATGCAGTTGTGGCAGATACGCAGTATTTT. Translated: CASSEDAVVADTQYF. The rearrangement joins TRBV25-1 to TRBJ2-3; D not resolved. The V gene's germline CDR1 is MGHDK and CDR2 SYGVNS. Trimming took off 2 bases at V and 4 bases at J, with 13 bases between the two ends. CDR3 length: 15 amino acids.

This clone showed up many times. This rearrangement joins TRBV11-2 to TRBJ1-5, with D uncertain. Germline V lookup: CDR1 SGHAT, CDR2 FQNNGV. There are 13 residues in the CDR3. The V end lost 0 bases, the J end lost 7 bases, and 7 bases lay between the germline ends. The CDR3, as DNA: TGTGCCAGCAGCTTAGATCTGGACCAGCCCCAGCATTTT. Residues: CASSLDLDQPQHF.

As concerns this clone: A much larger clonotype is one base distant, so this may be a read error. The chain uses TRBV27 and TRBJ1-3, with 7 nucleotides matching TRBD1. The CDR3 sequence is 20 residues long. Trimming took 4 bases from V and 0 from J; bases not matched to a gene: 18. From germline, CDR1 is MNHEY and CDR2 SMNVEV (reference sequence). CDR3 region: CASSSYLPPGQRGSGNTIYF. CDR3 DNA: TGTGCCAGCAGTTCATACCTCCCACCGGGACAGAGGGGCTCTGGAAACACCATATATTTT.

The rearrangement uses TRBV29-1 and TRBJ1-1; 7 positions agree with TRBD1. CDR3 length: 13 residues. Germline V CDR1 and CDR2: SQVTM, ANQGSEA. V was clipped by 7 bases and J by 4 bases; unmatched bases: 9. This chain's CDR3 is CSGSWSGGTEAFF. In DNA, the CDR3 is TGCAGCGGGAGTTGGTCAGGGGGCACTGAAGCTTTCTTT.

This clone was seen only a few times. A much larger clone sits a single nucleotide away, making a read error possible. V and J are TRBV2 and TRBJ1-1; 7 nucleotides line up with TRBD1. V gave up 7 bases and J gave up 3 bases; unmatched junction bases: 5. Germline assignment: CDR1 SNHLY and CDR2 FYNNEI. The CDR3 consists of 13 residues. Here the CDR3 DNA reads TGTGCCAGCAAGAAAGGGGGCTACACTGAAGCTTTCTTT. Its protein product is CASKKGGYTEAFF.

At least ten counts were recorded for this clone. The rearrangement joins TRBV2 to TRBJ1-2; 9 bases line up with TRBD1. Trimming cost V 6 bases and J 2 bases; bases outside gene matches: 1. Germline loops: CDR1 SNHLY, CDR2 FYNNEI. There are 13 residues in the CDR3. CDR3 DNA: TGTGCCAGCAGGGGGACAGGGAACTATGGCTACACCTTC. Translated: CASRGTGNYGYTF.

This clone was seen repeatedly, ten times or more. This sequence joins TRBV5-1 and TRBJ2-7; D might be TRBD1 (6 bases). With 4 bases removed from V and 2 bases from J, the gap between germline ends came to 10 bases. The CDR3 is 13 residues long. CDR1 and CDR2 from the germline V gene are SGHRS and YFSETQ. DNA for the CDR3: TGCGCCAGCAGCCTGGACAGCCCCTACGAGCAGTACTTC. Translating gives CASSLDSPYEQYF.

Here the CDR3 reads CASSVPGQGASNYGYTF. CDR3 nucleotide sequence: TGTGCCAGCAGTGTTCCGGGACAGGGGGCTTCCAACTATGGCTACACCTTC. The chain carries TRBV2 and TRBJ1-2; TRBD1 matches at 12 bases. The germline CDR1 and CDR2 sequences are SNHLY and FYNNEI. With V trimmed by 4 bases and J by 2 bases, 8 bases remained unmatched. The CDR3 totals 17 residues.

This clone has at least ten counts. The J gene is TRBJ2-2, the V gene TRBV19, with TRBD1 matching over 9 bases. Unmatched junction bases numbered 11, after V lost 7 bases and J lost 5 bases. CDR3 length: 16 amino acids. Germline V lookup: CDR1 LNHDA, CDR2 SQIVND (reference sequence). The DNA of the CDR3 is TGTGCCAGTAACCCTAAGGGGGACAGGGTAACCGGGGAGCTGTTTTTT. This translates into CASNPKGDRVTGELFF.

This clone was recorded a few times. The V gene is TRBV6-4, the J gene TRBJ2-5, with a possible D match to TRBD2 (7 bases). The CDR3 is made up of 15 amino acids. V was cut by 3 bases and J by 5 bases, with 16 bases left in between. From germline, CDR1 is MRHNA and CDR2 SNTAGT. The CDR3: CASSERGGPWETQYF. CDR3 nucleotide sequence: TGTGCCAGCAGTGAGAGGGGGGGTCCATGGGAGACCCAGTACTTC.

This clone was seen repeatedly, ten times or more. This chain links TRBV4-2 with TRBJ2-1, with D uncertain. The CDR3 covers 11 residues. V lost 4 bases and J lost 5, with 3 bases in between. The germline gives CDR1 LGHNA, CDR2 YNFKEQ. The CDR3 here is CASSLDNEQFF. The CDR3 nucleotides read TGTGCCAGCAGCCTAGACAATGAGCAGTTCTTC.

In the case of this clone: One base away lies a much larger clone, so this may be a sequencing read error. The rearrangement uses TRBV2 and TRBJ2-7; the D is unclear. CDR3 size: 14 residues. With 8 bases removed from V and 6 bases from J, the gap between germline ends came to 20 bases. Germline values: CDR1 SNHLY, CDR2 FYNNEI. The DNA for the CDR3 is TGTGCCAGCCTTGGGGAAGCACCAATTACCGAGCAGTACTTC. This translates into CASLGEAPITEQYF. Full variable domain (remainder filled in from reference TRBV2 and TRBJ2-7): EPEVTQTPSHQVTQMGQEVILRCVPISNHLYFYWYRQILGQKVEFLVSFYNNEISEKSEIFDDQFSVERPDGSNFTLKIRSTKLEDSAMYFCASLGEAPITEQYFGPGTRLTVT.

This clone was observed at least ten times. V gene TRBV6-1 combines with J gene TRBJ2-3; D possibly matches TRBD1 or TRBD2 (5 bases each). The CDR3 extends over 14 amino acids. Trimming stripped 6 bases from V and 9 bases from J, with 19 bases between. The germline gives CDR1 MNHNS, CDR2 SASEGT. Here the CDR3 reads CASRSGTSSWTQYF. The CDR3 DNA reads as TGTGCCAGCAGATCCGGGACGTCGTCCTGGACGCAGTATTTT.

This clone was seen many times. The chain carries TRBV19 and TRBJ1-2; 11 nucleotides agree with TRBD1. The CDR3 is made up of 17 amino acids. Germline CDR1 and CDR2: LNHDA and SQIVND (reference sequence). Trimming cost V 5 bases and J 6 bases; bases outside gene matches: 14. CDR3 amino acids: CASSFRRTGGALDGYTF. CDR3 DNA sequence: TGTGCCAGTAGTTTTCGACGGACAGGGGGCGCTTTGGATGGCTACACCTTC.

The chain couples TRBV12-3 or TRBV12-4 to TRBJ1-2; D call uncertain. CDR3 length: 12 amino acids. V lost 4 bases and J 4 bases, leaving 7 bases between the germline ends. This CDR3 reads CASSSGSYGYTF. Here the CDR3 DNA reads TGTGCCAGCAGTTCAGGCAGCTATGGCTACACCTTC.

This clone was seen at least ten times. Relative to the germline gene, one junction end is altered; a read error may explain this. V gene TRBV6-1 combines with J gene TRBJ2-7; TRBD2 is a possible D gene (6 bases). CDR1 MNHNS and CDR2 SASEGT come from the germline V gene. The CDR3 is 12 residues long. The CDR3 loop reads CVSSRTTYEQYF. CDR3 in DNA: TGTGTCAGCAGTCGGACTACATACGAGCAGTACTTC.

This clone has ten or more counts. CDR3 sequence reads: CASSLGLSGANVLTF. For the CDR3, the DNA is TGTGCCAGCAGTTTAGGGCTATCTGGGGCCAACGTCCTGACTTTC. V gene TRBV28 combines with J gene TRBJ2-6; D is unclear. Trimming removed 2 bases at V and 1 base at J, with 6 bases between. Germline CDR1 and CDR2: MDHEN and SYDVKM. This CDR3 contains 15 residues.

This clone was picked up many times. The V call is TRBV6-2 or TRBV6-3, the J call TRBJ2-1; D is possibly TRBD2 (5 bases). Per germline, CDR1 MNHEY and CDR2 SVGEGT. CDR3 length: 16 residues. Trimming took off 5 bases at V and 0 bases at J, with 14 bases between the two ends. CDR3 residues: CASSQEGLSSYNEQFF. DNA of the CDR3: TGTGCCAGCAGTCAAGAGGGCCTGAGCTCCTACAATGAGCAGTTCTTC.

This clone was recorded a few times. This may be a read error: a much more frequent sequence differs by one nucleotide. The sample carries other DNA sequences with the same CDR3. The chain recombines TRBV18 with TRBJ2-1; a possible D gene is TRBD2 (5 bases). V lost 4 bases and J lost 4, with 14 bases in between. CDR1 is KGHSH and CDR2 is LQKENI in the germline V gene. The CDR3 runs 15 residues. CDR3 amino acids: CASSLEGASYNEQFF. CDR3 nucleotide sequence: TGTGCCAGCTCACTAGAGGGTGCCAGTTACAATGAGCAGTTCTTC.

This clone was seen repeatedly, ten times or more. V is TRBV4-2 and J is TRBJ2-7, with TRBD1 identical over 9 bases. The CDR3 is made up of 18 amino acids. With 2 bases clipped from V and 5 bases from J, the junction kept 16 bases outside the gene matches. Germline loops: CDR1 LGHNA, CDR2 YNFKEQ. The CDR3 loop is CASSQNYLLGQGWHEQYF. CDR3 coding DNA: TGTGCCAGCAGCCAAAATTACTTGTTGGGACAGGGCTGGCACGAGCAGTACTTC.

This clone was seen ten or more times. The CDR3 sequence is CASSPGQSLYGYTF. CDR3 coding DNA: TGTGCCAGCAGCCCGGGACAGTCACTCTATGGCTACACCTTC. The rearrangement links TRBV5-6 to TRBJ1-2, with 7 bases aligning to TRBD1. Germline V gene lookup returns CDR1 SGHDT and CDR2 YYEEEE. The CDR3 is 14 residues long. Trimming at V came to 4 bases and at J to 4 bases, leaving 7 bases not matched to a gene.

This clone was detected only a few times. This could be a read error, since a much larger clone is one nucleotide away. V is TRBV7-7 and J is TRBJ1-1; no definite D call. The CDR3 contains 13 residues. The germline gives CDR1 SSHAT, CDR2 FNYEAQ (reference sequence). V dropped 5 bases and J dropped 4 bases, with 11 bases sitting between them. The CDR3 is CASSPDGCTEAFF. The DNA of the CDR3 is TGTGCCAGCAGCCCGGACGGCTGCACTGAAGCTTTCTTT.